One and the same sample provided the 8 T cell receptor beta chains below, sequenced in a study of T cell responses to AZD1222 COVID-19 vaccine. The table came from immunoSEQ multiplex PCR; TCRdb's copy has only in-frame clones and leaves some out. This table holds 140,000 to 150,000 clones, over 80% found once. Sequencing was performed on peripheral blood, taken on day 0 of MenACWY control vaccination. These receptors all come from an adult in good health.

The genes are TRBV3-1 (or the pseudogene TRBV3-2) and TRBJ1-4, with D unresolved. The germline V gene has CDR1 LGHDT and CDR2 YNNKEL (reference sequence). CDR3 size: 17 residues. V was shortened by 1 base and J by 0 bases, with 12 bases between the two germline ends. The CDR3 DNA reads TGTGCCAGCAGCCAAGTTTGGCCGTCGGCAACTAATGAAAAACTGTTTTTT. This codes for CASSQVWPSATNEKLFF.

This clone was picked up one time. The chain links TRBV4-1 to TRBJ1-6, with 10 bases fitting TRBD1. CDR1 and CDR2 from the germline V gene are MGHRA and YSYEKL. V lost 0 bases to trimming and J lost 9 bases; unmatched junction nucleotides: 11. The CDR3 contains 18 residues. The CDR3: CASSQEPGQGHGGSPLHF. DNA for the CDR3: TGCGCCAGCAGCCAAGAGCCGGGACAGGGGCACGGAGGTTCACCCCTCCACTTT.

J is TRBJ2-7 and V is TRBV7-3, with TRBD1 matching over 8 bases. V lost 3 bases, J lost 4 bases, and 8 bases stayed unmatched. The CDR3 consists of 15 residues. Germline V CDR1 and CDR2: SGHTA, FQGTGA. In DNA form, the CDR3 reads TGTGCCAGCAGCTTTACAGGGGGAGAGGGTTACGAGCAGTACTTC. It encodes CASSFTGGEGYEQYF.

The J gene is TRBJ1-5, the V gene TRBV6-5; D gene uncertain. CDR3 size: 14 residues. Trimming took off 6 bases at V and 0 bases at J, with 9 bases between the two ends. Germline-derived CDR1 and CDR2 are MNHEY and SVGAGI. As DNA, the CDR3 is TGTGCCAGCAGCGGGCCTAATAGCAATCAGCCCCAGCATTTT. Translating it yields CASSGPNSNQPQHF.

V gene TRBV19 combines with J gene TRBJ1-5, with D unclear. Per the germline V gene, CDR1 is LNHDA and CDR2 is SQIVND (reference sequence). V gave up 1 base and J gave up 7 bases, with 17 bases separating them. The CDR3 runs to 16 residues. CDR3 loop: CASSIGGGQFNQPQHF. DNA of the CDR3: TGTGCCAGTAGTATAGGAGGAGGGCAATTCAACCAGCCCCAGCATTTT.

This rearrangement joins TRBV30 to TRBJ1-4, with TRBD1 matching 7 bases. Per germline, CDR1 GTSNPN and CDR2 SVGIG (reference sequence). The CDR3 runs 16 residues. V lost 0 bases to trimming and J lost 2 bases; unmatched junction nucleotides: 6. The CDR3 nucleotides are TGTGCCTGGAGTGTTCCAGGGGGGGCCACTAATGAAAAACTGTTTTTT. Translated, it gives CAWSVPGGATNEKLFF.

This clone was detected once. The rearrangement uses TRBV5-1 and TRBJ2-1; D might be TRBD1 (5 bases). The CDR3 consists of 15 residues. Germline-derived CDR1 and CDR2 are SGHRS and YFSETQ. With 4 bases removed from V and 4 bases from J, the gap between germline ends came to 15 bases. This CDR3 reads CASSIGSQGYNEQFF. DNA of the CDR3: TGCGCCAGCAGCATTGGGTCCCAGGGTTACAATGAGCAGTTCTTC.

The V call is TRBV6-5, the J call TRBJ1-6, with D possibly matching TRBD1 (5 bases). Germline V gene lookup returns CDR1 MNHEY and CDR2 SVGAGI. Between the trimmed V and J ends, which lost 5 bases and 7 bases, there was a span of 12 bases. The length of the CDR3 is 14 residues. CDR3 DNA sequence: TGTGCCAGCAGTCGGGACGGGAGAAATTCACCCCTCCACTTT. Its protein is CASSRDGRNSPLHF.